What follows describes a single T cell receptor beta chain. This sample was taken from a study of blood T cell repertoires in COVID-19. Study overall: Nucleic acid was either cDNA or gDNA, and it came from T cells, B-cell-depleted T cells, or PBMCs.

V was clipped by 4 bases and J by 3 bases, with 10 bases between them. CDR1 is SNHLY, CDR2 FYNNEI, per germline. The CDR3 covers 14 residues. Libraries were prepared by immunoSEQ multiplex PCR; TCRdb keeps only in-frame clonotypes and omits some of them. The sample lists 200,000 to 250,000 clones, around 81% occurring once. This sequence joins TRBV2 and TRBJ1-3; weak D call: TRBD1 (6 bases). Sequencing was done on a sample of peripheral blood. The sequence was obtained from a woman older than 75 with COVID-19, enrolled during active disease. The CDR3 DNA sequence: TGTGCCAGCAGTGTCGGCAGGGGTGGAAACACCATATATTTT. Its translation: CASSVGRGGNTIYF.